This T cell receptor beta chain was sequenced for a study of T cells in Graves' hyperthyroidism and ophthalmopathy. This clonotype has just a few counts. Amplification of TCR beta CDR3 regions used RNA as the template. HTBI primers drove first-round RT-PCR of the TCR CDR3. MiXCR was run by TCRdb on the multiplex PCR reads, yielding one entry per CDR3 protein. The repertoire holds 300,000 or so distinct CDR3 sequences, with roughly 20% as singletons. The V gene end was trimmed by 2 bases and the J gene end by 3 bases; junction bases not matched to a gene: 6. The germline CDR1 and CDR2 sequences are LGHNA and YNFKEQ. This CDR3 contains 17 residues.

The clonotype was recovered from a woman aged 45-59 years with Graves' hyperthyroidism. The chain employs TRBV4-2 and TRBJ2-2; 10 bases map to TRBD2. The sequenced sample was blood. The CDR3 loop is CASSQLSSGSYTGELFF. As DNA, the CDR3 is TGTGCCAGCAGCCAACTGTCTAGCGGGAGTTACACCGGGGAGCTGTTTTTT.